This TCR beta chain derives from a study of T cells in Graves' hyperthyroidism and ophthalmopathy. This clonotype showed up many times. Its matching antigen is unknown. The germline gives CDR1 SNHLY, CDR2 FYNNEI. This CDR3 comprises 13 residues. Trimming left V 6 bases short and J 7 bases short, with 12 bases between. TCR beta CDR3 regions were amplified from RNA. The HTBI primer set served for first-round RT-PCR of the TCR CDR3. TCRdb re-analysed the multiplex PCR reads in MiXCR, keeping a single row per CDR3 protein. The table shows about 550,000 distinct CDR3 sequences, with less than 25% occurring only once. Study-wide points: The model predicted ophthalmopathy a median around 6 months before onset.

The receptor's source is a man aged 18 to 29 with Graves' hyperthyroidism. V gene TRBV2 combines with J gene TRBJ2-2; D is perhaps TRBD2 (6 bases). The specimen sequenced was blood. The CDR3: CASRLGLSGELFF. In nucleotides, the CDR3 is TGTGCCAGCAGGCTGGGACTCAGCGGGGAGCTGTTTTTT. The full variable domain, rest sourced from reference TRBV2 and TRBJ2-2, is EPEVTQTPSHQVTQMGQEVILRCVPISNHLYFYWYRQILGQKVEFLVSFYNNEISEKSEIFDDQFSVERPDGSNFTLKIRSTKLEDSAMYFCASRLGLSGELFFGEGSRLTVL.